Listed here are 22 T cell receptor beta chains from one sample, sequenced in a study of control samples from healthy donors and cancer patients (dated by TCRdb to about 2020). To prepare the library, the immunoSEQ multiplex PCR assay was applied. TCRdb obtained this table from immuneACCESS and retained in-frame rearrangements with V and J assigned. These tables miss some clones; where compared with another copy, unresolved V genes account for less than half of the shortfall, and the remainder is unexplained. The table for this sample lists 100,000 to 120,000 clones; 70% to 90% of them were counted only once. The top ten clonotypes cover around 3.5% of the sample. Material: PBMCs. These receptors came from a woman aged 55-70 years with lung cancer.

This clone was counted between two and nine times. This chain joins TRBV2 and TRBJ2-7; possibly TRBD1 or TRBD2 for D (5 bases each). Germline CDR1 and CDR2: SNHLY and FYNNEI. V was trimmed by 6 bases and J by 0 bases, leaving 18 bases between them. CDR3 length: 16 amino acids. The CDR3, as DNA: TGTGCCAGCAGCGGAGGAACCTGGGGGAGCTCCTACGAGCAGTACTTC. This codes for CASSGGTWGSSYEQYF.

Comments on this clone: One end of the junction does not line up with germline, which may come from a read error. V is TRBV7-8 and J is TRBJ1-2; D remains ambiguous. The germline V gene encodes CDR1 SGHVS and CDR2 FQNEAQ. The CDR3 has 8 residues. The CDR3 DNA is TGTGCCAGCACCCCCAATTCCTTC. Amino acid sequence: CASTPNSF.

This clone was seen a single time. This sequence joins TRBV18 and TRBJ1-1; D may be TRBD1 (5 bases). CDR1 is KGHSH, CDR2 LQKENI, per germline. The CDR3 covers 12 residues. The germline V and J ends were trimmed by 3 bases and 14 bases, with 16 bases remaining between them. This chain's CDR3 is CASSPFEGTGFF. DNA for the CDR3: TGTGCCAGCTCACCGTTTGAGGGGACCGGCTTCTTT.

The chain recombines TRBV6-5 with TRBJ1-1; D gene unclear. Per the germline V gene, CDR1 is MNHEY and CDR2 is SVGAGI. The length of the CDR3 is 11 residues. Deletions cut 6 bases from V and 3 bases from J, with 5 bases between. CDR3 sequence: CASRRHTEAFF. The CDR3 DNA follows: TGTGCCAGCAGGCGCCACACTGAAGCTTTCTTT.

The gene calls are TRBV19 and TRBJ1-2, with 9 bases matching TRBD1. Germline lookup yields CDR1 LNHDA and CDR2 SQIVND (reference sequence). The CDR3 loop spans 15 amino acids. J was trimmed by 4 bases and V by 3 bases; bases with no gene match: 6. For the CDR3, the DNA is TGTGCCAGTAGTATCACAGGGGGCGGAATCTATGGCTACACCTTC. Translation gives CASSITGGGIYGYTF.

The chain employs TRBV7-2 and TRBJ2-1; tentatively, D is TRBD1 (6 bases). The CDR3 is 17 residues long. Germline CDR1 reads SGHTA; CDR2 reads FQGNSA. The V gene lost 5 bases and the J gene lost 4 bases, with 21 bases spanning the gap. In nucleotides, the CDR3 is TGTGCCAGCAGCCTGCGGACAGCGCGAATTCTGTACAATGAGCAGTTCTTC. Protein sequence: CASSLRTARILYNEQFF.

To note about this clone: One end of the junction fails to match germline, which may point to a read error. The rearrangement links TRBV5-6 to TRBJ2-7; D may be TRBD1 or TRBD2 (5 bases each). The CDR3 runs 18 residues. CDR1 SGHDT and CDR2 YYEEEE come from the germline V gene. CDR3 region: CASTLVRGPLHSSYEQYF. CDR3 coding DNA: TGTGCCAGCACCTTGGTGAGGGGTCCCTTACACAGCTCCTACGAGCAGTACTTC.

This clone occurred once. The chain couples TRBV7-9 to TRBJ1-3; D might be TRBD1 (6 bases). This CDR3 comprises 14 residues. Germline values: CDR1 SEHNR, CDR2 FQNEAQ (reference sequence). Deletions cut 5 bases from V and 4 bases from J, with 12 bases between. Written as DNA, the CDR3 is TGTGCCAGCAGCCCAACAGGGTTAGGAAACACCATATATTTT. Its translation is CASSPTGLGNTIYF.

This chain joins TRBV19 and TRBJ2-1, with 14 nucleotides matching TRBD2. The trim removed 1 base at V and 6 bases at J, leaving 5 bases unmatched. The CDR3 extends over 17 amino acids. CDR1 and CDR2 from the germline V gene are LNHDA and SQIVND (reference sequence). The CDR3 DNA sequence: TGTGCCAGTAGTATAGGACGACTAGCGGGGGGGCCCAATGAGCAGTTCTTC. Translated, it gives CASSIGRLAGGPNEQFF.

CDR3 DNA sequence: TGTGCCAGCAGCAGAAGACCTAACTATGGCTACACCTTC. It yields the protein CASSRRPNYGYTF. V usage is TRBV6-5 and J usage is TRBJ1-2, with D hard to call. The CDR3 totals 13 residues. In germline, CDR1 is MNHEY, CDR2 SVGAGI. V lost 6 bases to trimming and J lost 0 bases, with 8 bases between them.

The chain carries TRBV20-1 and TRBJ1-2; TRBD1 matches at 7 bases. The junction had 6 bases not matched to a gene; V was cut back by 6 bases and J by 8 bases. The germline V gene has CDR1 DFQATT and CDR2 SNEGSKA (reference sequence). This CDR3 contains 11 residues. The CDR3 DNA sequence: TGCAGTGCACAGGGGTTGTCAGGCTACACCTTC. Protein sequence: CSAQGLSGYTF.

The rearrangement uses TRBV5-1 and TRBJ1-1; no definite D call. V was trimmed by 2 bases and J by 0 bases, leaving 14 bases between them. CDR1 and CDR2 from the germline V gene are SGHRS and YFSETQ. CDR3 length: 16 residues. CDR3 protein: CASSFNLMGMNTEAFF. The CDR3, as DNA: TGCGCCAGCAGCTTCAACCTCATGGGGATGAACACTGAAGCTTTCTTT.

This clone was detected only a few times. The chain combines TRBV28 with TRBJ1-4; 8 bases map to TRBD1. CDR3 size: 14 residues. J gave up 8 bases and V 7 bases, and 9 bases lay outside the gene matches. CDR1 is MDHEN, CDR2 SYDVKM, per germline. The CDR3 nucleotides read TGTGCCAGCACCAGTGGACAGGGACGCGAAAAACTGTTTTTT. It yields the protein CASTSGQGREKLFF. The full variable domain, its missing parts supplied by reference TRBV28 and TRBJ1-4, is DVKVTQSSRYLVKRTGEKVFLECVQDMDHENMFWYRQDPGLGLRLIYFSYDVKMKEKGDIPEGYSVSREKKERFSLILESASTNQTSMYLCASTSGQGREKLFFGSGTQLSVL.

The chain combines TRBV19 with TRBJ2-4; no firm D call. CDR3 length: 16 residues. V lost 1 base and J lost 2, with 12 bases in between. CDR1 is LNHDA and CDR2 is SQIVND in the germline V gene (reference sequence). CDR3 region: CASSIGSPGTKNIQYF. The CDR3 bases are TGTGCCAGTAGTATAGGATCCCCAGGAACCAAAAACATTCAGTACTTC.

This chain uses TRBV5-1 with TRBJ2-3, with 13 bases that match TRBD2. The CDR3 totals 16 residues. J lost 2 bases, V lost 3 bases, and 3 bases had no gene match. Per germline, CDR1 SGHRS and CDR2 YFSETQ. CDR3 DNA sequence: TGCGCCAGCAGCTCCGGACTAGCGGGAGTCACAGATACGCAGTATTTT. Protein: CASSSGLAGVTDTQYF.

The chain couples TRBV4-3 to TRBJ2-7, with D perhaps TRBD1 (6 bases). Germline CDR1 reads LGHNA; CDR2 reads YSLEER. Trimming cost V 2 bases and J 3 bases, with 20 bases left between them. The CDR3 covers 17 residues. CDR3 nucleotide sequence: TGCGCCAGCAGCCAACAGTTAGGACAGATTATAGTCTACGAGCAGTACTTC. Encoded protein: CASSQQLGQIIVYEQYF.

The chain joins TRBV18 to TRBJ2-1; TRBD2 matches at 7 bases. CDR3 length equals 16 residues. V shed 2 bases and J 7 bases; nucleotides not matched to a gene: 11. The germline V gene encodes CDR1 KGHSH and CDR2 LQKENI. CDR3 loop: CASSPMAGDEGNEQFF. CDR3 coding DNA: TGTGCCAGCTCACCAATGGCGGGAGATGAGGGGAATGAGCAGTTCTTC.

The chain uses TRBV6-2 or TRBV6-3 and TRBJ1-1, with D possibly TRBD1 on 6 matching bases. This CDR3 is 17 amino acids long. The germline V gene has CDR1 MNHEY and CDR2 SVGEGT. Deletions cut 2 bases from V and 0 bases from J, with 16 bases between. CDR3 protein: CASSYDPPQGMNTEAFF. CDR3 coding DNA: TGTGCCAGCAGTTACGATCCCCCCCAGGGGATGAACACTGAAGCTTTCTTT.

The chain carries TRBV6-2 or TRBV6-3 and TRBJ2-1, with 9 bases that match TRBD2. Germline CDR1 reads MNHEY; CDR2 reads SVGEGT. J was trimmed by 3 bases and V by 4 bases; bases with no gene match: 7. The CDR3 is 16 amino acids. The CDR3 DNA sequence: TGTGCCAGCAGTTCTTTAGCGGGAGTTCTCTACAATGAGCAGTTCTTC. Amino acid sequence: CASSSLAGVLYNEQFF.

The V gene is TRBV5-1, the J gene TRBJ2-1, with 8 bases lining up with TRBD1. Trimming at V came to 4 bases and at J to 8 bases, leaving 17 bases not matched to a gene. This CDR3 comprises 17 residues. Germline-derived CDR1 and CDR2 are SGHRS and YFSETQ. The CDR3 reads CASSLAVVGQVYDEQFF. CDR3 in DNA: TGCGCCAGCAGCCTGGCCGTGGTGGGACAGGTATACGATGAGCAGTTCTTC.

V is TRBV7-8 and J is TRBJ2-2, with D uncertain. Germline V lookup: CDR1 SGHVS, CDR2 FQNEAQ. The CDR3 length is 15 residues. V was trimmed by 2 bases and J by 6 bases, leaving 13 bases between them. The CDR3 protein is CASSLPGGSAGELFF. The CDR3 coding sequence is TGTGCCAGCAGCTTACCGGGCGGCTCCGCCGGGGAGCTGTTTTTT. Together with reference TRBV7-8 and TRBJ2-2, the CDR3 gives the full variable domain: GAGVSQSPRYKVAKRGQDVALRCDPISGHVSLFWYQQALGQGPEFLTYFQNEAQLDKSGLPSDRFFAERPEGSVSTLKIQRTQQEDSAVYLCASSLPGGSAGELFFGEGSRLTVL.

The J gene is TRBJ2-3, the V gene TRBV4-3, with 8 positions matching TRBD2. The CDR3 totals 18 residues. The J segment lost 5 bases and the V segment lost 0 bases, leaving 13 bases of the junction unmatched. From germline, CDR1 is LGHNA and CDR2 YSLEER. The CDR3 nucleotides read TGCGCCAGCAGCCAAGAAGGCCTATACCGGGGGGGGAAAGATACGCAGTATTTT. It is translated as CASSQEGLYRGGKDTQYF.